One sample yielded the 11 T cell receptor beta chains listed below, sequenced in a study of response to subunit inactivated influenza vaccine. Using its own MiXCR run on the RT-PCR reads, TCRdb lists one record per CDR3 protein. The repertoire includes hundreds of thousands of distinct CDR3 sequences, 6% to 9% of them detected once, and about an eighth sits in the top ten. Here the sequenced sample was PBMCs from blood, taken around 25 months after vaccination. The receptors were gathered from a man between 50 and 70 years old who received an inactivated influenza vaccine.

This clonotype was seen ten or more times. The chain recombines TRBV12-3 or TRBV12-4 with TRBJ1-6; TRBD1 matches at 9 bases. CDR3 length equals 15 residues. V dropped 4 bases and J dropped 9; count of bases not matched to a gene: 7. CDR3 protein: CASSSGTGNRSPLHF. The CDR3 nucleotides are TGTGCCAGCAGTTCCGGGACAGGGAATCGTTCACCCCTCCACTTT.

This clonotype has more than one count but fewer than ten. The rearrangement links TRBV28 to TRBJ1-5; weak D call: TRBD1 (5 bases). The CDR3 extends over 15 amino acids. Germline V lookup: CDR1 MDHEN, CDR2 SYDVKM. The V end was cut by 3 bases, the J end by 2 bases, with 11 bases between. CDR3 loop: CASSLLQERNQPQHF. CDR3 bases: TGTGCCAGCAGTTTGTTACAGGAACGCAATCAGCCCCAGCATTTT.

This chain uses TRBV10-3 with TRBJ2-3; D possibly matches TRBD1 or TRBD2 (5 bases each). With 6 bases removed from V and 5 bases from J, the gap between germline ends came to 12 bases. The CDR3 has 13 amino acids. Per germline, CDR1 ENHRY and CDR2 SYGVKD. CDR3 bases: TGTGCCATCAGACCTAGAGGGGAAGATACGCAGTATTTT. Translating it yields CAIRPRGEDTQYF.

This chain links TRBV12-3 or TRBV12-4 with TRBJ2-7, with 7 bases matching TRBD1. V lost 11 bases, J lost 2 bases, and 21 bases stayed unmatched. The length of the CDR3 is 17 residues. Here the CDR3 DNA reads TGTGCCTGCTGTCCACGCCCGGAACCCGGGACAGCCTACGAGCAGTACTTC. Translating gives CACCPRPEPGTAYEQYF.

The chain recombines TRBV5-6 with TRBJ2-7; weak D call: TRBD2 (6 bases). Trimming shortened V by 0 bases and J by 5 bases, and 9 bases separated the two germline ends. Germline lookup yields CDR1 SGHDT and CDR2 YYEEEE. The length of the CDR3 is 13 residues. The DNA of the CDR3 is TGTGCCAGCAGCTTGGCGTGGGAGGACGAGCAGTACTTC. It yields the protein CASSLAWEDEQYF.

The CDR3 nucleotides read TGTGCCATCAAAGGCGGGGCTAGCGGGCGCATCCAAGAGACCCAGTACTTC. It is translated as CAIKGGASGRIQETQYF. The chain couples TRBV10-3 to TRBJ2-5, with TRBD2 identical over 8 bases. The V gene end was trimmed by 7 bases and the J gene end by 1 base; junction bases not matched to a gene: 14. This CDR3 comprises 17 residues. Germline-derived CDR1 and CDR2 are ENHRY and SYGVKD.

The genes are TRBV29-1 and TRBJ2-5; D is possibly TRBD2 (5 bases). V lost 3 bases, J lost 2 bases, and 13 bases lay in between. Germline V lookup: CDR1 SQVTM, CDR2 ANQGSEA. The CDR3 is 14 amino acids. In nucleotides, the CDR3 is TGCAGCGTTGACGAGGACTCGATTCAAGAGACCCAGTACTTC. It yields the protein CSVDEDSIQETQYF.

This clonotype was observed many times. The chain is built from TRBV5-1 and TRBJ1-5, with no clear D. This CDR3 is 15 amino acids long. CDR1 SGHRS and CDR2 YFSETQ come from the germline V gene. V lost 2 bases to trimming and J lost 0 bases, with 9 bases between them. The CDR3: CASSFDGYSNQPQHF. In DNA form, the CDR3 reads TGCGCCAGCAGCTTCGACGGTTATAGCAATCAGCCCCAGCATTTT.

On this clonotype itself: A single base separates this from a much larger clone, so it may be a read error. The chain carries TRBV9 and TRBJ2-2; TRBD2 matches at 13 bases. J was trimmed by 7 bases and V by 4 bases; bases with no gene match: 7. This CDR3 region has 16 residues. Per germline, CDR1 SGDLS and CDR2 YYNGEE. The CDR3 protein is CASSFGTSGIYGELFF. The CDR3 DNA follows: TGTGCCAGCAGCTTCGGGACTAGCGGGATTTACGGGGAGCTGTTTTTT.

In its sample, this clonotype was seen a few times. This chain uses TRBV11-3 with TRBJ2-3; D unclear. The CDR3 consists of 14 residues. CDR1 is SGHNT, CDR2 YENEEA, per germline. Trimming pared 3 bases from V and 5 bases from J, leaving 12 bases between. The CDR3 sequence: CASSFGLDQDTQYF. In DNA form, the CDR3 reads TGTGCCAGCAGCTTCGGTCTAGACCAAGATACGCAGTATTTT.

This chain connects TRBV5-6 to TRBJ1-1; the D gene is possibly TRBD1 (5 bases). Germline lookup yields CDR1 SGHDT and CDR2 YYEEEE. The ends were cut back, 4 bases at V and 0 bases at J, with 13 bases in the middle. This CDR3 has 15 amino acids. In nucleotides, the CDR3 is TGTGCCAGCAGCACTCGGGGACGGATGAACACTGAAGCTTTCTTT. Translating it yields CASSTRGRMNTEAFF.